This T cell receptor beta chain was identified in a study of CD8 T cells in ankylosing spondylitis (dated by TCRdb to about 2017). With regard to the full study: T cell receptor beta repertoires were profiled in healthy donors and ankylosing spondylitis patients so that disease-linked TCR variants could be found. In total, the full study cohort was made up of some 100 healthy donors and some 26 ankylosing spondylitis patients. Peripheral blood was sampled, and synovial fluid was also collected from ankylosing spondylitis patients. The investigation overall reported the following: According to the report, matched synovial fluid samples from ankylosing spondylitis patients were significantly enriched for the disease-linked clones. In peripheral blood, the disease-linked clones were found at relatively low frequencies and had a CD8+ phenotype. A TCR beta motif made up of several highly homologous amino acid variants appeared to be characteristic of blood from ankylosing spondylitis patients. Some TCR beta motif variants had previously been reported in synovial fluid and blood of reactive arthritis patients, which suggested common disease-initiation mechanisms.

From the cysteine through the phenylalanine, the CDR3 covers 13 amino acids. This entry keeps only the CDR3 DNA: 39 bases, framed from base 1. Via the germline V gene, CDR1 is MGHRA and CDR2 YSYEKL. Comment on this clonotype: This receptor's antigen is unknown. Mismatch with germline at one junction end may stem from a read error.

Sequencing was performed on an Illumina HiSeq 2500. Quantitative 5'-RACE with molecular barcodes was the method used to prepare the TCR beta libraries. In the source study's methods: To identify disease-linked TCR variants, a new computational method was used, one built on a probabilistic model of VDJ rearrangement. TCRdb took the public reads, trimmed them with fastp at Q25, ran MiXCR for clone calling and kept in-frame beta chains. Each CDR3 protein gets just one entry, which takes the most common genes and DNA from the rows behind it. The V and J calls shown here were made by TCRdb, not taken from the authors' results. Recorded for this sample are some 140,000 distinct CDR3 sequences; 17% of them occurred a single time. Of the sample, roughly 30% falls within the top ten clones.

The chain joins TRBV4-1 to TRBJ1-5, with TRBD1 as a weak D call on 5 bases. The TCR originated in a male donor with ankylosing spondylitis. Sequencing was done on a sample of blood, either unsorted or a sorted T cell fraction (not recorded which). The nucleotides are TGCGCCAGCAGCTACGCCAGGGATCAGGCCCAGCATTTT. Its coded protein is CASSYARDQAQHF.